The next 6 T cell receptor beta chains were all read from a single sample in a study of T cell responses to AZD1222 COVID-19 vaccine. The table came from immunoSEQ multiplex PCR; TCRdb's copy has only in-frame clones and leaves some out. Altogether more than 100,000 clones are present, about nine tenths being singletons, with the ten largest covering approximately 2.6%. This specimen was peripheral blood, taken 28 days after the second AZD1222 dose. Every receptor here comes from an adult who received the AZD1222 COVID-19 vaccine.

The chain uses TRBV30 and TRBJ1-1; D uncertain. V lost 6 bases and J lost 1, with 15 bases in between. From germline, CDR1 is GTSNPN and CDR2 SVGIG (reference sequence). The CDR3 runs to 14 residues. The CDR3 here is CACTLWQANTEAFF. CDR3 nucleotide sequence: TGTGCCTGCACCTTGTGGCAGGCGAACACTGAAGCTTTCTTT.

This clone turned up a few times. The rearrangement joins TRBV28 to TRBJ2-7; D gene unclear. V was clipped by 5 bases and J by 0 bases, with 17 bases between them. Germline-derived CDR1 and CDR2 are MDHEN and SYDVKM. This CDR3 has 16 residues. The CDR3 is CASSPNPVYNSYEQYF. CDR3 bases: TGTGCCAGCAGTCCGAATCCGGTCTACAACTCCTACGAGCAGTACTTC.

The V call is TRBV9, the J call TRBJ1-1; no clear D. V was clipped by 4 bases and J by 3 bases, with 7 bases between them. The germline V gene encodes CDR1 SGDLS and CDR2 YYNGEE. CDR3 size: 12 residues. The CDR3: CASSSRHTEAFF. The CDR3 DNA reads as TGTGCCAGCAGCTCCCGACACACTGAAGCTTTCTTT.

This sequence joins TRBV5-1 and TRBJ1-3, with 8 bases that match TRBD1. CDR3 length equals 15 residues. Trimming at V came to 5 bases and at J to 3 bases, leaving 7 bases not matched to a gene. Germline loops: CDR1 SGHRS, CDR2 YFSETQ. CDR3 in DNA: TGCGCCAGCAGATCAGCCGGGACAGGTGGAAACACCATATATTTT. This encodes CASRSAGTGGNTIYF.

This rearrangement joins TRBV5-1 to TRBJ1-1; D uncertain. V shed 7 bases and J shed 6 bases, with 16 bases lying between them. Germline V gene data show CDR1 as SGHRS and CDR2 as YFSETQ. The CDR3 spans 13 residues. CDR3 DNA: TGCGCCAGCCATCGACTTCAGGACTCTGAAGCTTTCTTT. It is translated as CASHRLQDSEAFF.

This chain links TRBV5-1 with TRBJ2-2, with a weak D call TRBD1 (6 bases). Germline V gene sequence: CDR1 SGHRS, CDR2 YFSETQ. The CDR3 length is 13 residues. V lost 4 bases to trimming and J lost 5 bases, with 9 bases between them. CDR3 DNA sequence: TGCGCCAGCAGCACAGGGTCTACCGGGGAGCTGTTTTTT. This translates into CASSTGSTGELFF.